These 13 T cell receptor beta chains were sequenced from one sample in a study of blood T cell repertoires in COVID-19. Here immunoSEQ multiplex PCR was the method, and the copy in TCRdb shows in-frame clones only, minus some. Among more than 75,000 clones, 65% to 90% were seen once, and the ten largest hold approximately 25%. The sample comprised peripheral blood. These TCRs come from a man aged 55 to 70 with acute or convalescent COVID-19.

The CDR3 sequence: CASSLSRVPRRQYF. The DNA of the CDR3 is TGTGCCAGCAGTTTATCGAGGGTCCCTCGGAGGCAGTACTTC. The rearrangement links TRBV27 to TRBJ2-7, with D perhaps matching TRBD2 (5 bases). V was clipped by 0 bases and J by 9 bases, with 15 bases between them. The CDR3 spans 14 residues. Germline loops: CDR1 MNHEY, CDR2 SMNVEV (reference sequence).

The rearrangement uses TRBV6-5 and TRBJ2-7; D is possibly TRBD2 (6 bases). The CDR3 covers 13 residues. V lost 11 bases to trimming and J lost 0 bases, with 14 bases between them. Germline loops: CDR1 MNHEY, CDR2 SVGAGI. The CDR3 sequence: CASEGLSSYEQYF. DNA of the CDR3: TGTGCCTCAGAGGGACTCAGCTCCTACGAGCAGTACTTC.

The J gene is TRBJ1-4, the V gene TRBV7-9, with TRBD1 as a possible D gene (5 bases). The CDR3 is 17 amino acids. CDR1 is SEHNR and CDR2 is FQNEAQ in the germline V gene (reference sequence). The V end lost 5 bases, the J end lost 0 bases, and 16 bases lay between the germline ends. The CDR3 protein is CASSRGLLVTTNEKLFF. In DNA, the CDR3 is TGTGCCAGCAGCCGGGGACTGCTGGTTACAACTAATGAAAAACTGTTTTTT.

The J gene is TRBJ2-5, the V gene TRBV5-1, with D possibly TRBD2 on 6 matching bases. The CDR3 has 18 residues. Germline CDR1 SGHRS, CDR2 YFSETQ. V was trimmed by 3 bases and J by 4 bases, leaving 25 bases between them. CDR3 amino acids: CASSYTIPGAAGGETQYF. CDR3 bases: TGCGCCAGCAGCTATACCATCCCGGGAGCGGCCGGGGGAGAGACCCAGTACTTC.

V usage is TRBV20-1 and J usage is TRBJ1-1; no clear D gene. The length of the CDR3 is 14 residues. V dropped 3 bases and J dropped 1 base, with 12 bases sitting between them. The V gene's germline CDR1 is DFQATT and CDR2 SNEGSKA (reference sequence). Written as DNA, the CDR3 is TGCAGTGCTAGTGACACCACACCGAACACTGAAGCTTTCTTT. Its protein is CSASDTTPNTEAFF.

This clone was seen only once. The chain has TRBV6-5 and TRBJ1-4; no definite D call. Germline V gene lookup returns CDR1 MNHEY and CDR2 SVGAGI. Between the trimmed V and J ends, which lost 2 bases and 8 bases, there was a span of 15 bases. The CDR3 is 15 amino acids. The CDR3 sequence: CASSYAALRKEKLFF. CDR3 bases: TGTGCCAGCAGTTACGCGGCCCTCCGGAAGGAAAAACTGTTTTTT.

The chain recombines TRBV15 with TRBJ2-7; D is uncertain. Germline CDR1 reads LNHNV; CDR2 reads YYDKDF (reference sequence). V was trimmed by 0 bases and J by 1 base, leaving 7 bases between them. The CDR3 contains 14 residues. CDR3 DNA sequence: TGTGCCACCAGCAGAGATCAGATATCCTACGAGCAGTACTTC. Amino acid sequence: CATSRDQISYEQYF. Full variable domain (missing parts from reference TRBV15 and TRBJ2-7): DAMVIQNPRYQVTQFGKPVTLSCSQTLNHNVMYWYQQKSSQAPKLLFHYYDKDFNNEADTPDNFQSRRPNTSFCFLDIRSPGLGDTAMYLCATSRDQISYEQYFGPGTRLTVT.

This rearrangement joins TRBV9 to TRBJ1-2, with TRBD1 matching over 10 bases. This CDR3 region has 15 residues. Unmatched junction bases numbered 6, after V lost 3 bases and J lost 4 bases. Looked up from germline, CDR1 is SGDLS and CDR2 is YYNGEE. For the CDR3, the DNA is TGTGCCAGCAGCGCCGGGACAGGGGCTCCCTATGGCTACACCTTC. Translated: CASSAGTGAPYGYTF.

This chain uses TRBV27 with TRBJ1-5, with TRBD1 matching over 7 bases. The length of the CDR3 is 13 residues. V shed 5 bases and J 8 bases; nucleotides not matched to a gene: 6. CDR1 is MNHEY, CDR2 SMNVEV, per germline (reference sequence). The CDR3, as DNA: TGTGCCAGCAGTGCGACAGGGTGGGAGCCCCAGCATTTT. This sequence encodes CASSATGWEPQHF.

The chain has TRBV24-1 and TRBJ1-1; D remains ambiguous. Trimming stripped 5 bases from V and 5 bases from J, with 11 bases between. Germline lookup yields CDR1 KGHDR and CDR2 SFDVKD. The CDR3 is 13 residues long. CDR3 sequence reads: CATSGSEGTEAFF. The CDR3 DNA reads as TGTGCCACCAGTGGGAGTGAAGGAACTGAAGCTTTCTTT.

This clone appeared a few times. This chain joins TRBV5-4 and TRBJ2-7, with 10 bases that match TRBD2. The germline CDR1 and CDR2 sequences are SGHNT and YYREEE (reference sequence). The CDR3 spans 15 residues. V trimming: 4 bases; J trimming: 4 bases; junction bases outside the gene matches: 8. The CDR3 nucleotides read TGTGCCAGCAGCCGGGGGACTAGCGAGGGTTACGAGCAGTACGTC. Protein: CASSRGTSEGYEQYV.

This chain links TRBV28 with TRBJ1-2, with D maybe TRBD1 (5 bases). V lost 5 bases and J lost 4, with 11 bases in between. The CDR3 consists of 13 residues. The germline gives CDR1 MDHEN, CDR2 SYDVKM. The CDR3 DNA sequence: TGTGCCAGCAGTATGGACAAGATCTATGGCTACACCTTC. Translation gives CASSMDKIYGYTF.

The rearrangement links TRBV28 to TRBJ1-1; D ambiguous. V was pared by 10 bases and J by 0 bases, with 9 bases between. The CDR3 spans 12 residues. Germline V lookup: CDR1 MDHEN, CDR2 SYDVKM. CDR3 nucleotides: TGTGCCACCACTCGGGTGAACACTGAAGCTTTCTTT. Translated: CATTRVNTEAFF. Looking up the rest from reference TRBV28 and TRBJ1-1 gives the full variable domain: DVKVTQSSRYLVKRTGEKVFLECVQDMDHENMFWYRQDPGLGLRLIYFSYDVKMKEKGDIPEGYSVSREKKERFSLILESASTNQTSMYLCATTRVNTEAFFGQGTRLTVV.